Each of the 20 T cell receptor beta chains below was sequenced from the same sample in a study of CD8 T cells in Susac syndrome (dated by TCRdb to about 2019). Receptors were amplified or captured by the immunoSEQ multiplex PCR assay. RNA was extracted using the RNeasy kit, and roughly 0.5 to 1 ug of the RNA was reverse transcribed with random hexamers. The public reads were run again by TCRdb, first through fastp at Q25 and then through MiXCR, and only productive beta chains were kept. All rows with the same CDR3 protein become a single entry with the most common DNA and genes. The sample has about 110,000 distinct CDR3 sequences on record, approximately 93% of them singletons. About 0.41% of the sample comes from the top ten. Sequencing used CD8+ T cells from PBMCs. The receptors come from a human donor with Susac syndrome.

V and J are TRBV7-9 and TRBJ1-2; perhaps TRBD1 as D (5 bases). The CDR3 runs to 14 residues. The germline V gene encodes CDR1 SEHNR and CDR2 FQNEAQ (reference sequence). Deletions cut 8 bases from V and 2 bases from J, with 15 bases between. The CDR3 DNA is TGTGCCAGCGAAGATCTTGGACAAAACTATGGCTACACCTTC. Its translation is CASEDLGQNYGYTF.

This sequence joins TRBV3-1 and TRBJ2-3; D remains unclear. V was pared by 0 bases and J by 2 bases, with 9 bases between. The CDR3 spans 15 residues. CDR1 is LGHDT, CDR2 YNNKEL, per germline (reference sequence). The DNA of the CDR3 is TGTGCCAGCAGCCAAGAGGGATTTACCACAGATACGCAGTATTTT. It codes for CASSQEGFTTDTQYF.

The CDR3 DNA reads as TGTGCCAGCAGCCTCGTCGGGGGCGATCCGAGGACCCAGTACTTC. This gives the protein CASSLVGGDPRTQYF. The chain links TRBV7-9 to TRBJ2-5; possibly TRBD1 or TRBD2 for D (6 bases each). The V gene's germline CDR1 is SEHNR and CDR2 FQNEAQ (reference sequence). CDR3 size: 15 residues. Trimming took 5 bases from V and 7 from J, leaving 20 bases between them. The variable domain in full, with the rest retrieved from reference TRBV7-9 and TRBJ2-5, is DTGVSQNPRHKITKRGQNVTFRCDPISEHNRLYWYRQTLGQGPEFLTYFQNEAQLEKSRLLSDRFSAERPKGSFSTLEIQRTEQGDSAMYLCASSLVGGDPRTQYFGPGTRLLVL.

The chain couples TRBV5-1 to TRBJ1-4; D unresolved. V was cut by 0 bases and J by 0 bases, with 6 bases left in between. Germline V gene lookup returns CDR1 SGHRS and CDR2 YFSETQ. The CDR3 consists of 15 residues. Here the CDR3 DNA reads TGCGCCAGCAGCTTGGGGGTTGCAACTAATGAAAAACTGTTTTTT. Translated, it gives CASSLGVATNEKLFF.

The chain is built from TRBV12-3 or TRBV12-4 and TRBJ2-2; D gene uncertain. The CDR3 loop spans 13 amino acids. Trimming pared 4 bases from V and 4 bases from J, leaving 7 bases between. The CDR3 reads CASSSTLTGELFF. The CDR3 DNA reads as TGTGCCAGCAGTTCGACCCTCACCGGGGAGCTGTTTTTT.

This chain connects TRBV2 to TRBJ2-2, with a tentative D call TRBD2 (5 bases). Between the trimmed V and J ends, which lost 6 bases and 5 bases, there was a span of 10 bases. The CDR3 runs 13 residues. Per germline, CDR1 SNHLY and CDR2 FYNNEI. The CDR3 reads CASSPAGTGELFF. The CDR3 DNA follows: TGTGCCAGCAGCCCCGCGGGTACCGGGGAGCTGTTTTTT.

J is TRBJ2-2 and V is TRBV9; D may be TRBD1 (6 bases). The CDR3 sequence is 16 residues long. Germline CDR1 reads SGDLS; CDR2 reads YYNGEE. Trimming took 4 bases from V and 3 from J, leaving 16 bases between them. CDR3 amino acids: CASSPTGGSDTGELFF. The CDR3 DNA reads TGTGCCAGCAGCCCTACTGGGGGCTCCGACACCGGGGAGCTGTTTTTT. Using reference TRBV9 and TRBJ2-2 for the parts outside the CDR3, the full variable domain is DSGVTQTPKHLITATGQRVTLRCSPRSGDLSVYWYQQSLDQGLQFLIQYYNGEERAKGNILERFSAQQFPDLHSELNLSSLELGDSALYFCASSPTGGSDTGELFFGEGSRLTVL.

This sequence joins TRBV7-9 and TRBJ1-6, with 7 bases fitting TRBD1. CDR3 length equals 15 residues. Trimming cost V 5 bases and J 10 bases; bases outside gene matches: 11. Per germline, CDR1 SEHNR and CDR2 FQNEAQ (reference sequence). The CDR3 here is CASSPPGQGGSPLHF. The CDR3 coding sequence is TGTGCCAGCAGCCCCCCGGGGCAGGGGGGCTCACCCCTCCACTTT.

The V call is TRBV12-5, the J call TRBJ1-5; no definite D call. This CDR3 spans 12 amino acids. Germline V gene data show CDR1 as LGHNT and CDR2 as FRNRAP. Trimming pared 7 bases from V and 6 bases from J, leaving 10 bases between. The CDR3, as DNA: TGTGCTAGTGCGGGTGAGGGTCAGCCCCAGCATTTT. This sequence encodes CASAGEGQPQHF.

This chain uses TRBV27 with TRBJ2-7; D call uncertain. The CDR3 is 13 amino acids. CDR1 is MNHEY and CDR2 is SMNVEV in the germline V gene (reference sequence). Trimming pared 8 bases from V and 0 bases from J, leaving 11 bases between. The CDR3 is CASHGASSYEQYF. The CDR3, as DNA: TGTGCCAGCCACGGCGCGAGCTCCTACGAGCAGTACTTC.

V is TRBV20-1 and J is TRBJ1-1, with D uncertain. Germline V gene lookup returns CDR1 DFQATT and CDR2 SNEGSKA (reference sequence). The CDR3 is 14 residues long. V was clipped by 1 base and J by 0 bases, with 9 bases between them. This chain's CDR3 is CSARGHVMNTEAFF. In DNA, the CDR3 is TGCAGTGCTAGAGGCCACGTGATGAACACTGAAGCTTTCTTT.

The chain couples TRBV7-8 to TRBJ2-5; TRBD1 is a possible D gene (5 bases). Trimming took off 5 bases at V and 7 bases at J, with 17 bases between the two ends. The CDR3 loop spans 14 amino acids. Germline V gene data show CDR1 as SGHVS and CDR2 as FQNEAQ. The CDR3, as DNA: TGTGCCAGCAGCAACCCGACAGATGCTTTGACCCAGTACTTC. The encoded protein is CASSNPTDALTQYF.

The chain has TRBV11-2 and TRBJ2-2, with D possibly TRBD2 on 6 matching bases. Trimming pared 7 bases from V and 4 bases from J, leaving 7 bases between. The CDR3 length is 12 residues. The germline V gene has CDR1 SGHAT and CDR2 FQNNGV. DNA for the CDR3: TGTGCCAGCACCGGGGGCACCGGGGAGCTGTTTTTT. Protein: CASTGGTGELFF.

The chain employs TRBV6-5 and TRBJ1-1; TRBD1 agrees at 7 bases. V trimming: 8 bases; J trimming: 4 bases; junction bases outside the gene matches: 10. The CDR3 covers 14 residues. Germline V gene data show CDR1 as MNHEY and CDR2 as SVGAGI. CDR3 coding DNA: TGTGCCAGCTTCTATCAGGGGGAGGGCACTGAAGCTTTCTTT. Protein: CASFYQGEGTEAFF.

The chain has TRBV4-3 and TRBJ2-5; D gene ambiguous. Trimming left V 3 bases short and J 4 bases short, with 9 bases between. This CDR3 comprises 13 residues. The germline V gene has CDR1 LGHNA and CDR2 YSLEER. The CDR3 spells CASSQELRETQYF. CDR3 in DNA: TGCGCCAGCAGCCAGGAACTAAGAGAGACCCAGTACTTC.

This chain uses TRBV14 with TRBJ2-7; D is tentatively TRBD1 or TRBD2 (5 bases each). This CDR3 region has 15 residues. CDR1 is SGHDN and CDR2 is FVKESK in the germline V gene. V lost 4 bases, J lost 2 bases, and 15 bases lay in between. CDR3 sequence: CASSPFRDGPYEQYF. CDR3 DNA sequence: TGTGCCAGCAGCCCCTTCCGGGACGGCCCCTACGAGCAGTACTTC.

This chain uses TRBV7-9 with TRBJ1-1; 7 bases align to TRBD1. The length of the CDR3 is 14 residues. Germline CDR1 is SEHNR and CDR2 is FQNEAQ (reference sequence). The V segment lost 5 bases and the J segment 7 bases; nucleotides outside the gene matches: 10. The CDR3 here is CASSPTGEDGEAFF. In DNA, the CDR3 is TGTGCCAGCAGCCCAACAGGGGAAGACGGTGAAGCTTTCTTT.

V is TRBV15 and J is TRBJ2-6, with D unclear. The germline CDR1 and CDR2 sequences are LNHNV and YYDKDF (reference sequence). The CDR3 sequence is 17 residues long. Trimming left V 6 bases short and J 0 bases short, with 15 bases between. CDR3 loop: CATRTSRDRSGANVLTF. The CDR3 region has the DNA TGTGCCACCAGAACCAGTAGGGATCGCTCTGGGGCCAACGTCCTGACTTTC.

The CDR3 spells CASSLLAGGISYNEQFF. DNA for the CDR3: TGTGCCAGCAGCCTTCTAGCGGGGGGAATCTCCTACAATGAGCAGTTCTTC. J is TRBJ2-1 and V is TRBV9, with 11 positions matching TRBD2. V was clipped by 4 bases and J by 0 bases; unmatched bases: 6. The CDR3 runs 17 residues. CDR1 is SGDLS and CDR2 is YYNGEE in the germline V gene.

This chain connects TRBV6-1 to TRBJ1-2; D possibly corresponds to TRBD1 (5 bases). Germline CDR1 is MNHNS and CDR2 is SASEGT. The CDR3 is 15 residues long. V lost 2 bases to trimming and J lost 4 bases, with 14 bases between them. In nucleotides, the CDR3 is TGTGCCAGCAGTGAAAGGCAGGGACCCCTCTATGGCTACACCTTC. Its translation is CASSERQGPLYGYTF.